This entry describes one T cell receptor beta chain. This entry is derived from a study of T cells expressing NK-cell markers. The CDR3 runs 12 residues. Germline assignment: CDR1 MGHRA and CDR2 YSYEKL. TCRdb re-called the 5' RACE reads; one entry per CDR3 protein, DNA not given. This table holds about 30,000 distinct CDR3 sequences. Sequenced sample: blood T cells: a sorted CD56 or NKG2C T cell subset, CD4+ or CD8+ T cells, or bulk PBMC T cells (not recorded which). The sequence was obtained from a woman aged 18-70 years in good health. V gene TRBV4-1 combines with J gene TRBJ2-2. CDR3 amino acids: CASSGGTGELFF.